The text below deals with one T cell receptor (beta chain). From germline, CDR1 is MGHRA and CDR2 YSYEKL. This CDR3 is built from 16 residues. The PCR was carried out with 60 Vbeta primers and 13 Jbeta primers. Profiling relied on immunoSEQ multiplex PCR, and the TCRdb table lists in-frame clones only, not all of them. The repertoire includes about 270,000 clones, 75% to 90% of them detected once, and 3.5% to 4% sits in the top ten. The data were taken from a study of cytomegalovirus exposure and HLA in healthy donors. Sequencing was performed on PBMCs. This clonotype was obtained from a man in his forties in good health and CMV-seropositive. J is TRBJ2-5 and V is TRBV4-1, with D possibly matching TRBD1 (6 bases). TRBJ2-7 explains the end of the DNA better; the J call may be wrong. The CDR3 sequence: CASSQEDRPSSYEQYF. CDR3 nucleotides: TGCGCCAGCAGCCAGGAAGACAGGCCGAGCTCCTACGAGCAGTACTTC.